These 2 T cell receptor beta chains came from one sample sequenced in a study of CXCR3-negative and CXCR3-positive naive CD8 T cells. Each TRB cDNA library was prepared by 5' RACE (with UMI labels). Following a re-call of the 5' RACE reads, TCRdb has one entry per CDR3 protein and lacks DNA. The sample includes 20,000 to 25,000 distinct CDR3 sequences. The sequencing sample was made of memory CD8+ T cells from blood. The source of these receptors is a human donor in good health. Some clones in this sample may be carry-over from other donors' samples.

The chain is built from TRBV20-1 and TRBJ1-2. This CDR3 contains 14 residues. The germline V gene has CDR1 DFQATT and CDR2 SNEGSKA (reference sequence). The CDR3 reads CSARDLEGAYGYTF.

The CDR3 is CASSRTDSTEAFF. The rearrangement uses TRBV7-3 and TRBJ1-1; as DNA is missing, the TRBD1 call by TCRdb cannot be tested. This CDR3 spans 13 amino acids. The germline gives CDR1 SGHTA, CDR2 FQGTGA.